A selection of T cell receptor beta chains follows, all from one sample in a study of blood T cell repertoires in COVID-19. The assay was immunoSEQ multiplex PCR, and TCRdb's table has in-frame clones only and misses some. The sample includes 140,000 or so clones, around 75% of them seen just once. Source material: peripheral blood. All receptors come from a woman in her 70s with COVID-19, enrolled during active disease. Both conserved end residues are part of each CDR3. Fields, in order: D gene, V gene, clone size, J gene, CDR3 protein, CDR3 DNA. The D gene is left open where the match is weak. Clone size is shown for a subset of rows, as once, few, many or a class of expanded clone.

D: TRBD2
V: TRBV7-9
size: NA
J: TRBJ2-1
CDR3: CASSFGLAGGGEQFF
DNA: TGTGCCAGCAGCTTCGGACTAGCGGGGGGTGGTGAGCAGTTCTTC

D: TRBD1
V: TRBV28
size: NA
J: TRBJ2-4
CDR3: CASSSYRGGQNIQYF
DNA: TGTGCCAGCAGTTCCTACAGGGGTGGCCAAAACATTCAGTACTTC

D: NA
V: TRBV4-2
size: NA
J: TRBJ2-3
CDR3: CASSPGVADTQYF
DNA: TGTGCCAGCAGCCCCGGGGTTGCAGATACGCAGTATTTT

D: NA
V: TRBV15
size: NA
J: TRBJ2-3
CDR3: CATSVEATDTQYF
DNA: TGTGCCACCAGCGTTGAGGCAACAGATACGCAGTATTTT

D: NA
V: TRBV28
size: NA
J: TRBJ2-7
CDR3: CASSLSAYEQYF
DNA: TGTGCCAGCAGTTTATCCGCCTACGAGCAGTACTTC

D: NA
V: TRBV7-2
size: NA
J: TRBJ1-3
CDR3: CASSDRVSGNTIYF
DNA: TGTGCCAGCAGCGACAGAGTCTCTGGAAACACCATATATTTT

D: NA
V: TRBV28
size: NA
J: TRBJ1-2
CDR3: CASSLFPGQGYGYTF
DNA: TGTGCCAGCAGTTTATTCCCGGGACAAGGCTATGGCTACACCTTC

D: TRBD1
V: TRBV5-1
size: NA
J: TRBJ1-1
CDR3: CASSSDRGYTEAFF
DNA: TGCGCCAGCAGCTCGGACAGGGGATACACTGAAGCTTTCTTT

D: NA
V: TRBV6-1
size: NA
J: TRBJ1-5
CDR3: CASSESGGNQPQHF
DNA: TGTGCCAGCAGTGAATCAGGGGGCAATCAGCCCCAGCATTTT

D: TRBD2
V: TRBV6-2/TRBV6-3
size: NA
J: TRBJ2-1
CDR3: CASSPVVGGGEQFF
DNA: TGTGCCAGCAGCCCGGTGGTGGGGGGGGGTGAGCAGTTCTTC

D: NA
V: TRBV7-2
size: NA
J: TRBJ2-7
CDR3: CASSLEGGLSYEQYF
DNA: TGTGCCAGCAGCTTAGAGGGGGGGCTCTCCTACGAGCAGTACTTC

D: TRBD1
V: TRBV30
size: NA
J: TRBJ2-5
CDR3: CAWSPLDRVGGETQYF
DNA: TGTGCCTGGAGTCCGCTGGACAGGGTAGGAGGAGAGACCCAGTACTTC

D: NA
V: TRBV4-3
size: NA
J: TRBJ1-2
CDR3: CASSQQTDYGYTF
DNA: TGCGCCAGCAGCCAACAGACAGACTATGGCTACACCTTC

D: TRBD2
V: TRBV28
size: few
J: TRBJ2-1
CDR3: CASSLSPGRTSSYNEQFF
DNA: TGTGCCAGCAGTTTATCGCCGGGGCGGACTAGCTCCTACAATGAGCAGTTCTTC

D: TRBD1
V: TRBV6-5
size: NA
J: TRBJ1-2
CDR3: CASSYGAGTGGSTF
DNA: TGTGCCAGCAGTTACGGGGCCGGGACAGGGGGATCTACCTTC

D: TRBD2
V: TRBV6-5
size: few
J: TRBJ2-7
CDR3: CASTSGTSGLEQYF
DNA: TGTGCCAGCACCTCCGGGACTAGTGGACTGGAGCAGTACTTC

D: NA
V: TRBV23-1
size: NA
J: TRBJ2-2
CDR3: CASSQKGQSLNTGELFF
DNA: TGCGCCAGCAGTCAAAAGGGACAATCTCTGAACACCGGGGAGCTGTTTTTT

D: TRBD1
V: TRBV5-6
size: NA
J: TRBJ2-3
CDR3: CASSLFGTGGTDTQYF
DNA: TGTGCCAGCAGCTTGTTTGGGACAGGGGGCACAGATACGCAGTATTTT

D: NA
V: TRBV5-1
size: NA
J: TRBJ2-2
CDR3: CASSLKLPGELFF
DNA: TGCGCCAGCAGCCTGAAACTTCCCGGGGAGCTGTTTTTT

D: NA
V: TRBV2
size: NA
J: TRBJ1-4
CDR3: CASSGGGSEKLFF
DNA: TGTGCCAGCAGTGGGGGAGGGTCGGAAAAACTGTTTTTT

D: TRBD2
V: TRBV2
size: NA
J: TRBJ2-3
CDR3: CASCELGGGARDTQYF
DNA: TGTGCCAGCTGTGAGTTGGGCGGGGGGGCCAGGGATACGCAGTATTTT

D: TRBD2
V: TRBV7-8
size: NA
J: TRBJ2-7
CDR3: CASSLAVSGGPRPYEQYF
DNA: TGTGCCAGCAGCTTAGCGGTTAGCGGGGGGCCGCGACCTTACGAGCAGTACTTC

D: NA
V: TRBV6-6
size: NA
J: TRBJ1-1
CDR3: CASTRRGNRAMNTEAFF
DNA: TGTGCCAGCACTCGTAGGGGGAACAGGGCCATGAACACTGAAGCTTTCTTT

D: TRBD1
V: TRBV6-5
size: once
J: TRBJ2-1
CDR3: CASSLRQGIGNEQFF
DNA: TGTGCCAGCAGTTTAAGACAGGGTATTGGCAATGAGCAGTTCTTC

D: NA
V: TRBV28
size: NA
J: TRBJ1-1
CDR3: CASSLIRHNTEAFF
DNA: TGTGCCAGCAGTTTGATCAGGCACAACACTGAAGCTTTCTTT

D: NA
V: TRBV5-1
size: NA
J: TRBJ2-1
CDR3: CASSLASQVGEQFF
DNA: TGCGCCAGCAGCTTGGCCAGCCAGGTTGGTGAGCAGTTCTTC

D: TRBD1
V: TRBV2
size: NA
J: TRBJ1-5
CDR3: CASSLYRGVKPSNRPQHF
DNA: TGTGCCAGCAGCCTATACAGGGGAGTTAAACCTAGCAATCGGCCCCAGCATTTT